Presented here are 9 T cell receptor beta chains from one specimen sequenced in a study of T cell responses to AZD1222 COVID-19 vaccine. Libraries were prepared by immunoSEQ multiplex PCR; TCRdb keeps only in-frame clonotypes and omits some of them. The table has roughly 120,000 clones, 90% to 95% seen once. Specimen: peripheral blood, collected on day 0 of AZD1222 vaccination. The source of these receptors is an adult in good health.

The gene calls are TRBV7-2 and TRBJ1-2; D perhaps matches TRBD1 (5 bases). The germline CDR1 and CDR2 sequences are SGHTA and FQGNSA. Trimming removed 5 bases from V and 6 bases from J, with 16 bases in between. This CDR3 comprises 14 residues. The CDR3 coding sequence is TGTGCCAGCAGCCTATACGGGACTGCCAATGGCTACACCTTC. Translated: CASSLYGTANGYTF.

This chain links TRBV27 with TRBJ1-4; maybe TRBD1 (6 bases). Looked up from germline, CDR1 is MNHEY and CDR2 is SMNVEV (reference sequence). The CDR3 runs 14 residues. Trimming removed 4 bases from V and 2 bases from J, with 8 bases in between. CDR3 sequence reads: CASSWGATNEKLFF. CDR3 DNA: TGTGCCAGCAGTTGGGGGGCGACTAATGAAAAACTGTTTTTT.

In this sample, this clone turned up a few times. The chain carries TRBV18 and TRBJ2-5; TRBD2 agrees at 8 bases. CDR3 length equals 14 residues. V lost 3 bases to trimming and J lost 5 bases; unmatched junction nucleotides: 5. Germline CDR1 and CDR2: KGHSH and LQKENI. CDR3 in amino acids: CASSPTAGVETQYF. The CDR3 DNA follows: TGTGCCAGCTCACCTACAGCGGGAGTGGAGACCCAGTACTTC.

The CDR3 nucleotides read TGTGCCTGGAGTAGGGAAGCGGACGGGGAGCTGTTTTTT. Its protein product is CAWSREADGELFF. The chain uses TRBV30 and TRBJ2-2, with D tentatively TRBD2 (5 bases). In germline, CDR1 is GTSNPN, CDR2 SVGIG (reference sequence). V was shortened by 2 bases and J by 7 bases, with 11 bases between the two germline ends. CDR3 size: 13 residues. The full variable domain, in which reference TRBV30 and TRBJ2-2 provide the parts outside the CDR3, is SQTIHQWPATLVQPVGSPLSLECTVEGTSNPNLYWYRQAAGRGLQLLFYSVGIGQISSEVPQNLSASRPQDRQFILSSKKLLLSDSGFYLCAWSREADGELFFGEGSRLTVL.

This chain joins TRBV2 and TRBJ2-7; the D call may be TRBD1 or TRBD2 (5 bases each). Deletions cut 1 base from V and 0 bases from J, with 10 bases between. CDR1 is SNHLY, CDR2 FYNNEI, per germline. CDR3 length: 15 residues. For the CDR3, the DNA is TGTGCCAGCAGTGAAGGCTGGGGGAGCTCCTACGAGCAGTACTTC. This translates into CASSEGWGSSYEQYF.

This clone appeared a few times. The chain recombines TRBV5-1 with TRBJ2-1; D call uncertain. V was trimmed by 4 bases and J by 9 bases, leaving 8 bases between them. Germline V CDR1 and CDR2: SGHRS, YFSETQ. The CDR3 contains 11 residues. CDR3 loop: CASSPDLEQFF. Written as DNA, the CDR3 is TGCGCCAGCAGCCCGGATCTTGAGCAGTTCTTC.

This clone ranks as medium-sized. This chain joins TRBV5-6 and TRBJ2-7; possibly TRBD1 for D (7 bases). CDR1 is SGHDT, CDR2 YYEEEE, per germline. The CDR3 spans 15 residues. V was pared by 7 bases and J by 2 bases, with 19 bases between. CDR3 region: CASLPFRGEPYEQYF. CDR3 nucleotides: TGTGCCAGCCTCCCCTTCAGGGGGGAACCCTACGAGCAGTACTTC.

The chain is built from TRBV5-8 and TRBJ1-1; D remains unclear. Germline CDR1 and CDR2: SGHTS and YDEGEE. Trimming pared 5 bases from V and 0 bases from J, leaving 11 bases between. The length of the CDR3 is 14 residues. The CDR3 sequence: CASRPGWLNTEAFF. For the CDR3, the DNA is TGTGCCAGCAGACCTGGTTGGCTGAACACTGAAGCTTTCTTT.

The chain couples TRBV19 to TRBJ2-7; 10 nucleotides match TRBD1. The CDR3 has 15 amino acids. V lost 3 bases to trimming and J lost 6 bases; unmatched junction nucleotides: 8. The germline CDR1 and CDR2 sequences are LNHDA and SQIVND (reference sequence). The CDR3 bases are TGTGCCAGTAGTATTACCCAGACAGGGGGCCGCGAGCAGTACTTC. Its protein product is CASSITQTGGREQYF.